Ten or more counts support the clone carrying this TCR beta chain. Its cognate antigen is unknown. The germline V gene encodes CDR1 SGHTA and CDR2 FQGNSA. V lost 1 base and J lost 0, with 9 bases in between. CDR3 length: 15 amino acids. RNA transcripts provided the source from which TCR beta CDR3 regions were amplified. A first-round RT-PCR of the TCR CDR3 used the HTBI primer set. TCRdb recomputed calls from the multiplex PCR reads with MiXCR, one row per CDR3 protein. The sample has some 600,000 distinct CDR3 sequences, approximately 15% seen once. This entry is derived from a study of T cells in Graves' hyperthyroidism and ophthalmopathy. At the level of the study: At the time of initial diagnosis and before any treatment, peripheral blood was collected. General observations from the study: Blood held most thyroid clonotypes expanded above 0.001 frequency.

Pregnant or lactating patients were excluded, as were those with uncontrolled infection or other autoimmune disease. This sequence joins TRBV7-2 and TRBJ1-1, with D perhaps TRBD1 (6 bases). Source material: blood. This receptor was obtained from a young woman with Graves' hyperthyroidism that later progressed to Graves' ophthalmopathy. In DNA, the CDR3 is TGTGCCAGCAGCTTAGAGGACAGTTTGAACACTGAAGCTTTCTTT. Translation gives CASSLEDSLNTEAFF.